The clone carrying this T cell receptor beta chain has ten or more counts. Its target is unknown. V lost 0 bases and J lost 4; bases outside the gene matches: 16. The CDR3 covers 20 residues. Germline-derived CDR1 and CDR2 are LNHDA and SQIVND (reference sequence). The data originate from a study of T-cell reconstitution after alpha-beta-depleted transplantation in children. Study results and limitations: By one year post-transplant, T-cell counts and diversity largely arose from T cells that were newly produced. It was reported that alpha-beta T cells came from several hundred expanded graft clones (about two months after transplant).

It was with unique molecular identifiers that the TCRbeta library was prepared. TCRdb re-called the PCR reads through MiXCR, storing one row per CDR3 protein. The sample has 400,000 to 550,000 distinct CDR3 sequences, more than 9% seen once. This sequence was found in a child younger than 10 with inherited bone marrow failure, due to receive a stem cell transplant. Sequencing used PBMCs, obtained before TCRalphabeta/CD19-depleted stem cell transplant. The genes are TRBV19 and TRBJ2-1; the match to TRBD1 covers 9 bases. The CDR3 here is CASSIDPRDRDLQGYNEQFF. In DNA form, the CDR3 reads TGTGCCAGTAGTATAGATCCCCGGGACAGGGACCTCCAGGGTTACAATGAGCAGTTCTTC.